A single sample is the source of the 21 T cell receptor beta chains below, sequenced in a study of human T cells and chemical hapten exposure (dated by TCRdb to 2020 to 2023). Library preparation used RACE. Sequencing took place on a NextSeq 500. The raw public data were reprocessed by TCRdb itself: fastp quality trimming at Q25, MiXCR clonotype calling, in-frame beta chains only. Merged by CDR3 protein, the rows form single entries marked with the most common genes and DNA. The sample data list 200,000 to 300,000 distinct CDR3 sequences, and about 9% of these were observed just once. Roughly 2.5% of the sample is taken by the ten largest. The meaning of the sample's time point label: pre-sensitization, week 0. The treatment or condition tag for this specimen amounts to: therapeutic diphenylcyclopropenone sensitization with weekly scalp DPC. The sequenced sample was whole blood, obtained in connection with sensitization to the hapten diphenylcyclopropenone (DPC). All receptors come from a woman aged 40 to 55 with alopecia areata. Some clones in this sample may be carry-over from other donors' samples.

This clonotype was observed a handful of times. The chain recombines TRBV10-3 with TRBJ2-2; tentative D call: TRBD1 (5 bases). The germline V gene encodes CDR1 ENHRY and CDR2 SYGVKD. V lost 6 bases and J lost 1, with 12 bases in between. The CDR3 runs to 15 residues. The CDR3 sequence: CAIRSARENTGELFF. CDR3 bases: TGTGCCATCAGGTCGGCCAGGGAGAACACCGGGGAGCTGTTTTTT.

This clonotype was detected a few times. This sequence joins TRBV2 and TRBJ1-2; possible D gene TRBD1, 6 bases. This CDR3 comprises 15 residues. CDR1 is SNHLY and CDR2 is FYNNEI in the germline V gene. Trimming took 3 bases from V and 2 from J, leaving 13 bases between them. The CDR3 bases are TGTGCCAGCAGTGACGCGGACAGCGTAAACTATGGCTACACCTTC. Translated: CASSDADSVNYGYTF.

This clonotype showed up just a few times. The chain is built from TRBV4-2 and TRBJ2-6; a weak D match, TRBD2 (5 bases). The V gene's germline CDR1 is LGHNA and CDR2 YNFKEQ. The CDR3 runs 18 residues. V was trimmed by 1 base and J by 0 bases, leaving 13 bases between them. Here the CDR3 reads CASSQVGLASSGANVLTF. Written as DNA, the CDR3 is TGTGCCAGCAGCCAAGTAGGGCTAGCAAGCTCTGGGGCCAACGTCCTGACTTTC.

DNA for the CDR3: TGTGCCAGCAGTGAGACCGGGACAGGGGGTTCACCCCTCCACTTT. Residues: CASSETGTGGSPLHF. This sequence joins TRBV25-1 and TRBJ1-6, with 11 bases that match TRBD1. This CDR3 has 15 amino acids. The V gene's germline CDR1 is MGHDK and CDR2 SYGVNS. V gave up 3 bases and J gave up 9 bases; unmatched junction bases: 4.

The genes are TRBV6-1 and TRBJ1-6, with TRBD1 identical over 7 bases. Germline V lookup: CDR1 MNHNS, CDR2 SASEGT. The length of the CDR3 is 15 residues. V gave up 5 bases and J gave up 10 bases; unmatched junction bases: 11. The CDR3 reads CASSLTGSWNSPLHF. Written as DNA, the CDR3 is TGTGCCAGCAGTTTGACAGGGTCATGGAACTCACCCCTCCACTTT.

The J gene is TRBJ1-4, the V gene TRBV28; TRBD1 matches at 7 bases. The trim removed 3 bases at V and 3 bases at J, leaving 4 bases unmatched. In germline, CDR1 is MDHEN, CDR2 SYDVKM. The CDR3 runs to 15 residues. The CDR3 sequence: CASSLGTASNEKLFF. In DNA, the CDR3 is TGTGCCAGCAGTTTGGGGACAGCCTCTAATGAAAAACTGTTTTTT.

This chain uses TRBV5-1 with TRBJ2-3; D remains ambiguous. The length of the CDR3 is 15 residues. V dropped 0 bases and J dropped 2 bases, with 10 bases sitting between them. Germline CDR1 is SGHRS and CDR2 is YFSETQ. The CDR3 reads CASSLVHRSTDTQYF. As DNA, the CDR3 is TGCGCCAGCAGCTTGGTACACCGATCCACAGATACGCAGTATTTT.

This clonotype was counted at least ten times. J is TRBJ2-3 and V is TRBV7-2; possibly TRBD2 for D (5 bases). Trimming took 1 base from V and 2 from J, leaving 10 bases between them. CDR1 and CDR2 (germline): SGHTA, FQGNSA. This CDR3 contains 15 residues. In nucleotides, the CDR3 is TGTGCCAGCAGCTTAGATGGACTCCCCACAGATACGCAGTATTTT. Its translation is CASSLDGLPTDTQYF.

The chain joins TRBV15 to TRBJ2-5; no clear D. Trimming took 1 base from V and 2 from J, leaving 8 bases between them. The germline CDR1 and CDR2 sequences are LNHNV and YYDKDF (reference sequence). CDR3 size: 14 residues. The CDR3 region is CATSRAGKQETQYF. The CDR3 region has the DNA TGTGCCACCAGCAGAGCTGGGAAGCAAGAGACCCAGTACTTC.

Ten or more counts support this clonotype. This chain uses TRBV12-3 or TRBV12-4 with TRBJ2-2; D ambiguous. The CDR3 is made up of 12 amino acids. Trimming cost V 7 bases and J 7 bases, with 10 bases left between them. As DNA, the CDR3 is TGTGCCAGCACCTCCCGTTACGGGGAGCTGTTTTTT. It is translated as CASTSRYGELFF.

This clonotype was observed a handful of times. A read error may account for a junction end that differs from germline. The rearrangement uses TRBV12-3 or TRBV12-4 and TRBJ2-1, with D hard to call. This CDR3 has 12 residues. The CDR3 spells CASSLAYYEQFF. DNA of the CDR3: TGTGCCAGCAGTTTAGCCTACTATGAGCAGTTCTTC.

This clonotype was seen at least ten times. V and J are TRBV9 and TRBJ2-6; tentatively, D is TRBD1 or TRBD2 (5 bases each). The germline V gene encodes CDR1 SGDLS and CDR2 YYNGEE. V lost 0 bases to trimming and J lost 4 bases, with 8 bases between them. CDR3 length: 15 residues. CDR3 sequence: CASSVGGAGANVLTF. In nucleotides, the CDR3 is TGTGCCAGCAGCGTAGGAGGGGCCGGGGCCAACGTCCTGACTTTC.

This clonotype was seen at least ten times. The chain recombines TRBV27 with TRBJ2-1, with TRBD2 as a possible D gene (5 bases). Per the germline V gene, CDR1 is MNHEY and CDR2 is SMNVEV (reference sequence). The CDR3 is 14 amino acids. V was trimmed by 8 bases and J by 2 bases, leaving 13 bases between them. CDR3 DNA sequence: TGTGCCAGCCCCCCGCGGGCCCCCTACAATGAGCAGTTCTTC. This gives the protein CASPPRAPYNEQFF.

The sample holds a few counts of this clonotype. The gene calls are TRBV2 and TRBJ1-3; no clear D gene. The germline CDR1 and CDR2 sequences are SNHLY and FYNNEI. This CDR3 spans 12 amino acids. V was clipped by 2 bases and J by 7 bases, with 6 bases between them. The CDR3 bases are TGTGCCAGCAGTGAAATAGGTAACACCATATATTTT. Translating it yields CASSEIGNTIYF.

The chain uses TRBV6-2 or TRBV6-3 and TRBJ2-7, with D perhaps given as TRBD1 or TRBD2 (5 bases each). V gave up 6 bases and J gave up 7 bases, with 25 bases separating them. The CDR3 sequence is 16 residues long. Germline V gene data show CDR1 as MNHEY and CDR2 as SVGEGT. As DNA, the CDR3 is TGTGCCAGCAGACCCGGATTCCGTTCCCTGGGGGAGGAGCAGTACTTC. Protein sequence: CASRPGFRSLGEEQYF.

The gene calls are TRBV5-6 and TRBJ2-2; D is uncertain. CDR1 and CDR2 from the germline V gene are SGHDT and YYEEEE. CDR3 length: 15 amino acids. Between the trimmed V and J ends, which lost 1 base and 1 base, there was a span of 8 bases. CDR3 sequence reads: CASSLYWRNTGELFF. Here the CDR3 DNA reads TGTGCCAGCAGCTTGTACTGGAGGAACACCGGGGAGCTGTTTTTT.

This clonotype occurred a few times. The gene calls are TRBV27 and TRBJ1-3, with D perhaps matching TRBD1 (6 bases). Germline V gene lookup returns CDR1 MNHEY and CDR2 SMNVEV (reference sequence). There are 16 residues in the CDR3. Trimming shortened V by 1 base and J by 2 bases, and 12 bases separated the two germline ends. This CDR3 reads CASSLWPGVAGNTIYF. In DNA form, the CDR3 reads TGTGCCAGCAGTTTATGGCCAGGGGTTGCTGGAAACACCATATATTTT.

The genes are TRBV7-2 and TRBJ1-1, with D possibly matching TRBD1 (5 bases). CDR1 is SGHTA and CDR2 is FQGNSA in the germline V gene. CDR3 size: 15 residues. The V end was cut by 2 bases, the J end by 1 base, with 11 bases between. The CDR3 sequence: CASSLFRQPNTEAFF. The CDR3 coding sequence is TGTGCCAGCAGCTTATTTAGACAGCCGAACACTGAAGCTTTCTTT.

The sample holds a few counts of this clonotype. The gene calls are TRBV10-3 and TRBJ2-5; maybe TRBD1 (5 bases). The CDR3 has 13 residues. Per germline, CDR1 ENHRY and CDR2 SYGVKD. V was cut by 8 bases and J by 0 bases, with 10 bases left in between. CDR3 residues: CAIGKGYQETQYF. As DNA, the CDR3 is TGTGCCATCGGAAAGGGGTACCAAGAGACCCAGTACTTC.

The V and J genes are TRBV4-1 and TRBJ1-5; weak D call: TRBD1 (5 bases). V dropped 1 base and J dropped 4 bases, with 11 bases sitting between them. The germline V gene has CDR1 MGHRA and CDR2 YSYEKL. The CDR3 sequence is 15 residues long. The CDR3 DNA sequence: TGCGCCAGCAGCCAAGGTACAGGAGTTAATCAGCCCCAGCATTTT. Its translation is CASSQGTGVNQPQHF.

This sequence joins TRBV6-2 or TRBV6-3 and TRBJ2-3; D may correspond to TRBD1 or TRBD2 (5 bases each). CDR1 and CDR2 (germline): MNHEY, SVGEGT. This CDR3 comprises 13 residues. The V end was cut by 2 bases, the J end by 8 bases, with 11 bases between. The CDR3 is CASSYGGAGTQYF. The CDR3 nucleotides read TGTGCCAGCAGTTACGGGGGAGCTGGTACGCAGTATTTT.